This T cell receptor (beta chain) was observed in a study of T-cell memory formation after mild COVID-19. Study-wide results and caveats: Within pre-infection memory, some responding clones were found, suggesting cross-reactive memory joined. Balance between CD4 and CD8 was seen in clones contracting day 15 to 85, and a CD4+ lean was seen in later expanders.

Trimming removed 4 bases from V and 3 bases from J; junction bases left unmatched: 6. This CDR3 spans 15 amino acids. The TCR alpha and TCR beta cDNA libraries, bearing sample barcodes and UMIs, were generated by 5'RACE using constant-segment primers. A single record per CDR3 protein comes from TCRdb applying MiXCR to the 5' RACE reads. The sample holds 450,000 to 700,000 distinct CDR3 sequences, under 20% seen once. In this sample, this clonotype turned up many times. The target antigen is unknown. The genes are TRBV12-3 or TRBV12-4 and TRBJ2-7; 10 nucleotides align to TRBD1. This sequence originates from an adult woman who had mild COVID-19 (a few samples of this study predate the infection). Cell type and time point are not known. Sequenced sample: PBMCs or a T cell subset sorted from them (not recorded which). The CDR3 loop is CASSSTGTGVYEQYF. CDR3 in DNA: TGTGCCAGCAGTTCTACCGGGACAGGGGTCTACGAGCAGTACTTC.